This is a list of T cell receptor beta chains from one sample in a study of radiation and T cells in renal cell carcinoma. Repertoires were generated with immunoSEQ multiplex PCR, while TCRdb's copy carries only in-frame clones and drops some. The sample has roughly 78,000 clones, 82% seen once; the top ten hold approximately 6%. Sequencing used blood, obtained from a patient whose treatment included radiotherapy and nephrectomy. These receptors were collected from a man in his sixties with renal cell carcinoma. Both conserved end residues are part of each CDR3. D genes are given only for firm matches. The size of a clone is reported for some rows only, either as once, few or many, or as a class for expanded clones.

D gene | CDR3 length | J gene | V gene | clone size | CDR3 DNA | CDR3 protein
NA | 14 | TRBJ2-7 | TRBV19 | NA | TGTGCCAGTAGTATGTTCGGGGGAGTCTACGAGCAGTACTTC | CASSMFGGVYEQYF
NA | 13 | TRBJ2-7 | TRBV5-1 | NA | TGCGCCAGCAGCTTGGCGGCCTCGCTGGGGCAGTACTTC | CASSLAASLGQYF
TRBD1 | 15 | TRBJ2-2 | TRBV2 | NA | TGTGCCAGCAGTGTGAGACAGGGCAGGACCGGGGAGCTGTTTTTT | CASSVRQGRTGELFF
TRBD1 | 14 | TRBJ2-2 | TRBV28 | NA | TGTGCCAGCAGCTTACAGGGGGGCACCGGGGAGCTGTTTTTT | CASSLQGGTGELFF
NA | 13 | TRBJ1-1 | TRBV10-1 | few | TGCGCCAGCAGTAGGGGCCTGAACACTGAAGCTTTCTTT | CASSRGLNTEAFF
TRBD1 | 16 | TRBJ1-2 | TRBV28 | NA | TGTGCCAGCAGTTTAGTGACAGGGGGGTGGAACTATGGCTACACCTTC | CASSLVTGGWNYGYTF
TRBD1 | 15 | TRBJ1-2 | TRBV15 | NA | TGTGCCACCAGCAAGACCAGGAGACAGGGAAGCGGCTACACCTTC | CATSKTRRQGSGYTF
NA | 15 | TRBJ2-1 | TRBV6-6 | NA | TGTGCCAGCACACCTGGGGGGGCCGTCTACAATGAGCAGTTCTTC | CASTPGGAVYNEQFF
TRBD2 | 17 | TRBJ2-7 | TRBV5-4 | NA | TGTGCCAGCAGCCCGGGGGCAGGGGGTAGCGGGAGGTACGAGCAGTACTTC | CASSPGAGGSGRYEQYF
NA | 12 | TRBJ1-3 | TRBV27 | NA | TGTGCCAGCGGATACTCTGGAAACACCATATATTTT | CASGYSGNTIYF
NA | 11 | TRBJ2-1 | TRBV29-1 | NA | TGCAGGGGGAGCTCCTACAATGAGCAGTTCTTC | CRGSSYNEQFF
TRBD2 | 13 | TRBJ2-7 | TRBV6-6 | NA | TGTGCCAGCAGCGGGGGGGCCGGCTACGAGCAGTACTTC | CASSGGAGYEQYF
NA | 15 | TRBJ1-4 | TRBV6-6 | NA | TGTGCCAGCAGGAACCCGGGACAACTTAATGAAAAACTGTTTTTT | CASRNPGQLNEKLFF
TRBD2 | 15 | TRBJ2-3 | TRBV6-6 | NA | TGTGCCAGCTCCGGGACTAGCGGGAGCCCAGATACGCAGTATTTT | CASSGTSGSPDTQYF
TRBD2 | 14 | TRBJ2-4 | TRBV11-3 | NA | TGTGCCAGCAGCTTAGAAGCGGGGTCCAACATTCAGTACTTC | CASSLEAGSNIQYF
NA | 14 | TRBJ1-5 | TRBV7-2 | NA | TGTGCCAGCAGCTTGGGCAGAAGCAATCAGCCCCAGCATTTT | CASSLGRSNQPQHF
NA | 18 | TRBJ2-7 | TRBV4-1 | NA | TGCGCCAGCAGCCAAGATTTTCAGGGCTCCACAACTCTCTACGAGCAGTACTTC | CASSQDFQGSTTLYEQYF
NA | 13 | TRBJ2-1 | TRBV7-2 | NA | TGTGCCAGCAGCCGGAAGGTAACTGCTGAGCAGTTCTTC | CASSRKVTAEQFF
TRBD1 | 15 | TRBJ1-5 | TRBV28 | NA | TGTGCCAGCAGTCTAGGCGGACAGGGAGGCCAGCCCCAGCATTTT | CASSLGGQGGQPQHF